The 28 T cell receptor beta chains presented below share a single source sample, sequenced in a study of CD8+ T cells in alopecia areata. Following extraction, RNA underwent reverse transcription to cDNA, which served as the sequencing template. The assay was immunoSEQ multiplex PCR, and TCRdb's table has in-frame clones only and misses some. The sample lists 200,000 to 250,000 clones; about 60% were seen once. Sequenced here: CD4+ T cells sorted from blood, sampled at week 0. These receptor sequences come from a human donor with alopecia areata.

The V gene is TRBV30, the J gene TRBJ1-4, with a tentative D call TRBD1 (5 bases). Trimming removed 3 bases at V and 8 bases at J, with 13 bases between. The CDR3 spans 13 residues. Germline-derived CDR1 and CDR2 are GTSNPN and SVGIG (reference sequence). This chain's CDR3 is CAWRRGTGEKLFF. The DNA for the CDR3 is TGTGCCTGGAGAAGAGGGACTGGGGAAAAACTGTTTTTT.

This clone was found a few times. This chain uses TRBV28 with TRBJ1-1; the D gene is possibly TRBD1 (5 bases). Germline values: CDR1 MDHEN, CDR2 SYDVKM. This CDR3 has 13 amino acids. The ends were cut back, 1 base at V and 10 bases at J, with 13 bases in the middle. CDR3 in DNA: TGTGCCAGCAGTTTATCCGGGACCCCAGGAGCTTTCTTT. Translating gives CASSLSGTPGAFF.

The sample holds a few counts of this clone. The genes are TRBV2 and TRBJ1-6, with TRBD1 matching over 7 bases. Germline CDR1 is SNHLY and CDR2 is FYNNEI. The CDR3 is made up of 16 amino acids. The V segment lost 3 bases and the J segment 7 bases; nucleotides outside the gene matches: 9. DNA for the CDR3: TGTGCCAGCAGTGACGGAGACAGGGCGGTAAATTCACCCCTCCACTTT. Translated, it gives CASSDGDRAVNSPLHF. Looking up the rest from reference TRBV2 and TRBJ1-6 gives the full variable domain: EPEVTQTPSHQVTQMGQEVILRCVPISNHLYFYWYRQILGQKVEFLVSFYNNEISEKSEIFDDQFSVERPDGSNFTLKIRSTKLEDSAMYFCASSDGDRAVNSPLHFGNGTRLTVT.

The J gene is TRBJ1-2, the V gene TRBV4-1; no firm D call. Germline-derived CDR1 and CDR2 are MGHRA and YSYEKL. V was pared by 4 bases and J by 3 bases, with 3 bases between. The CDR3 consists of 11 residues. The CDR3 region has the DNA TGCGCCAGCAGCCTTGACTATGGCTACACCTTC. Translated: CASSLDYGYTF.

This clone was counted between two and nine times. The chain recombines TRBV11-1 with TRBJ2-2; D unclear. V lost 2 bases and J lost 0, with 7 bases in between. Looked up from germline, CDR1 is SGHAT and CDR2 is FQDESV (reference sequence). The CDR3 is made up of 15 amino acids. The CDR3 sequence is CASSLNRPNTGELFF. Written as DNA, the CDR3 is TGTGCCAGCAGCTTAAACAGACCGAACACCGGGGAGCTGTTTTTT. The complete variable domain, with remaining parts taken from reference TRBV11-1 and TRBJ2-2, reads EAEVAQSPRYKITEKSQAVAFWCDPISGHATLYWYRQILGQGPELLVQFQDESVVDDSQLPKDRFSAERLKGVDSTLKIQPAELGDSAMYLCASSLNRPNTGELFFGEGSRLTVL.

The chain couples TRBV6-5 to TRBJ2-5, with TRBD2 matching 11 bases. Germline assignment: CDR1 MNHEY and CDR2 SVGAGI. The CDR3 loop spans 15 amino acids. V shed 5 bases, J shed 4 bases, and the junction held 6 bases outside the gene matches. CDR3 nucleotides: TGTGCCAGCAGTGTACTAGCGGGAGATGGAGAGACCCAGTACTTC. This sequence encodes CASSVLAGDGETQYF.

J is TRBJ1-6 and V is TRBV30; TRBD1 agrees at 7 bases. Trimming removed 5 bases from V and 9 bases from J; junction bases left unmatched: 4. Germline V gives CDR1 GTSNPN, CDR2 SVGIG (reference sequence). The CDR3 covers 12 residues. The chain's CDR3 is CAWGTDGSPLHF. The CDR3 coding sequence is TGTGCCTGGGGGACAGATGGTTCACCCCTCCACTTT.

This clone was detected once. The chain recombines TRBV15 with TRBJ2-1, with unresolved D. The CDR3 extends over 12 amino acids. Germline lookup yields CDR1 LNHNV and CDR2 YYDKDF (reference sequence). V shed 1 base and J shed 8 bases, with 6 bases lying between them. The CDR3 DNA follows: TGTGCCACCAGCAGAGGAAGGGATGAGCAGTTCTTC. Protein sequence: CATSRGRDEQFF.

The chain couples TRBV5-6 to TRBJ1-1, with 9 bases fitting TRBD1. The trim removed 1 base at V and 3 bases at J, leaving 7 bases unmatched. The CDR3 has 16 residues. CDR1 is SGHDT and CDR2 is YYEEEE in the germline V gene. The CDR3 spells CASSLFVGTGYTEAFF. Here the CDR3 DNA reads TGTGCCAGCAGCTTGTTTGTCGGGACAGGGTACACTGAAGCTTTCTTT.

CDR3 sequence (DNA): TGCAGCGTTGGGACCCAGGGGGCCCATTATGGCTACACCTTC. Amino acid sequence: CSVGTQGAHYGYTF. The genes are TRBV29-1 and TRBJ1-2, with 8 bases fitting TRBD1. The CDR3 has 14 amino acids. V lost 4 bases to trimming and J lost 5 bases; unmatched junction nucleotides: 9. Germline V lookup: CDR1 SQVTM, CDR2 ANQGSEA.

V gene TRBV18 combines with J gene TRBJ2-7; D unclear. The germline gives CDR1 KGHSH, CDR2 LQKENI. The CDR3 totals 11 residues. The V and J ends lost 2 bases and 5 bases respectively, with 4 bases between them. The CDR3 region has the DNA TGTGCCAGCTCACCAGGGGACGAGCAGTACTTC. Translated, it gives CASSPGDEQYF.

The chain carries TRBV6-5 and TRBJ1-5; TRBD1 is a possible D gene (5 bases). This CDR3 has 15 residues. With 6 bases removed from V and 0 bases from J, the gap between germline ends came to 12 bases. From germline, CDR1 is MNHEY and CDR2 SVGAGI. As DNA, the CDR3 is TGTGCCAGCAGAAGGAGGGGTGGTAGCAATCAGCCCCAGCATTTT. It is translated as CASRRRGGSNQPQHF.

CDR3 nucleotides: TGTGCCAGCAGTTACCGCGGACAGGGCGCCTACGAGCAGTACTTC. Translated: CASSYRGQGAYEQYF. V gene TRBV6-5 combines with J gene TRBJ2-7, with 8 bases fitting TRBD1. The ends lost 2 bases at V and 2 bases at J; junction bases unmatched: 5. Germline assignment: CDR1 MNHEY and CDR2 SVGAGI. The CDR3 has 15 residues.

Concerning this clone: A far larger clone is one base from this, pointing to a likely read error. The rearrangement joins TRBV27 to TRBJ2-1; D gene unclear. V was clipped by 6 bases and J by 2 bases, with 2 bases between them. CDR1 is MNHEY and CDR2 is SMNVEV in the germline V gene (reference sequence). The length of the CDR3 is 11 residues. CDR3 sequence: CASSTYNEQFF. CDR3 bases: TGTGCCAGCAGCACCTACAATGAGCAGTTCTTC.

The rearrangement joins TRBV7-2 to TRBJ2-7; 9 bases align to TRBD1. Germline V gene lookup returns CDR1 SGHTA and CDR2 FQGNSA. V shed 5 bases, J shed 2 bases, and the junction held 7 bases outside the gene matches. This CDR3 contains 15 residues. CDR3 sequence (DNA): TGTGCCAGCAGCACTCGGACAGGGGAGGCCTACGAGCAGTACTTC. This translates into CASSTRTGEAYEQYF. The full variable domain, in which reference TRBV7-2 and TRBJ2-7 provide the parts outside the CDR3, is GAGVSQSPSNKVTEKGKDVELRCDPISGHTALYWYRQSLGQGLEFLIYFQGNSAPDKSGLPSDRFSAERTGGSVSTLTIQRTQQEDSAVYLCASSTRTGEAYEQYFGPGTRLTVT.

The V gene is TRBV9, the J gene TRBJ2-1, with D maybe TRBD2 (6 bases). Germline V lookup: CDR1 SGDLS, CDR2 YYNGEE. There are 16 residues in the CDR3. V shed 4 bases and J shed 2 bases, with 16 bases lying between them. This CDR3 reads CASSPGEGGTYNEQFF. Written as DNA, the CDR3 is TGTGCCAGCAGCCCGGGCGAGGGAGGAACCTACAATGAGCAGTTCTTC. The whole variable domain, remainder taken from reference TRBV9 and TRBJ2-1, is DSGVTQTPKHLITATGQRVTLRCSPRSGDLSVYWYQQSLDQGLQFLIQYYNGEERAKGNILERFSAQQFPDLHSELNLSSLELGDSALYFCASSPGEGGTYNEQFFGPGTRLTVL.

In this sample, this clone turned up a few times. Here the CDR3 reads CSLDRLNEKLFF. The CDR3 nucleotides are TGCAGCCTGGACAGGCTTAATGAAAAACTGTTTTTT. The chain carries TRBV29-1 and TRBJ1-4, with 7 bases fitting TRBD1. V dropped 8 bases and J dropped 4; count of bases not matched to a gene: 4. This CDR3 region has 12 residues. Germline V gives CDR1 SQVTM, CDR2 ANQGSEA.

Details on this clone: Other nucleotide sequences from this sample produce the same CDR3. CDR3 bases: TGCGCCAGCAGCTCTGGACAGGGAGGGGAGACCCAGTACTTC. Protein: CASSSGQGGETQYF. The V gene is TRBV5-1, the J gene TRBJ2-5, with TRBD1 as a possible D gene (8 bases). The V and J ends lost 3 bases and 5 bases respectively, with 14 bases between them. Germline V gives CDR1 SGHRS, CDR2 YFSETQ. The CDR3 sequence is 14 residues long. Together with reference TRBV5-1 and TRBJ2-5, the CDR3 gives the full variable domain: KAGVTQTPRYLIKTRGQQVTLSCSPISGHRSVSWYQQTPGQGLQFLFEYFSETQRNKGNFPGRFSGRQFSNSRSEMNVSTLELGDSALYLCASSSGQGGETQYFGPGTRLLVL.

The sample holds a few counts of this clone. This chain joins TRBV6-6 and TRBJ2-3; TRBD2 matches 8 bases. The germline V gene has CDR1 MNHNY and CDR2 SVGAGI (reference sequence). The CDR3 loop spans 13 amino acids. V lost 2 bases to trimming and J lost 13 bases; unmatched junction nucleotides: 8. The CDR3 sequence: CASSYGDPGGEYF. For the CDR3, the DNA is TGTGCCAGCAGTTACGGGGACCCCGGGGGGGAGTATTTT.

The rearrangement uses TRBV6-5 and TRBJ2-3; D ambiguous. The germline V gene has CDR1 MNHEY and CDR2 SVGAGI. V was trimmed by 7 bases and J by 6 bases, leaving 8 bases between them. CDR3 length equals 11 residues. CDR3 amino acids: CASNYGDTQYF. The CDR3 DNA is TGTGCCAGCAATTATGGGGATACGCAGTATTTT.

This clone has more than one count but fewer than ten. This chain joins TRBV29-1 and TRBJ1-2; weak D call: TRBD1 (5 bases). The germline V and J ends were trimmed by 6 bases and 7 bases, with 15 bases remaining between them. There are 12 residues in the CDR3. Germline CDR1 and CDR2: SQVTM and ANQGSEA. In DNA, the CDR3 is TGCAGCGTGGGGACGGAGTCCATTGGCTACACCTTC. Encoded protein: CSVGTESIGYTF.

The rearrangement uses TRBV9 and TRBJ2-2; 7 bases match TRBD2. Trimming cost V 0 bases and J 6 bases; bases outside gene matches: 5. This CDR3 has 15 residues. Germline assignment: CDR1 SGDLS and CDR2 YYNGEE. The CDR3 nucleotides read TGTGCCAGCAGCGTAGTTGCGGGAGTAGCCGGGGAGCTGTTTTTT. Protein sequence: CASSVVAGVAGELFF.

This clone was counted a single time. The chain couples TRBV6-1 to TRBJ2-7; D may be TRBD1 (6 bases). This CDR3 is 15 amino acids long. The V gene's germline CDR1 is MNHNS and CDR2 SASEGT. The ends were cut back, 5 bases at V and 6 bases at J, with 20 bases in the middle. The CDR3 DNA sequence: TGTGCCAGCAGTCTACAGGGACCGCCGGCGGGCGAGCAGTACTTC. It codes for CASSLQGPPAGEQYF.

The J gene is TRBJ1-5, the V gene TRBV4-1, with a tentative D call TRBD1 (5 bases). V was pared by 4 bases and J by 1 base, with 11 bases between. This CDR3 spans 15 amino acids. Germline CDR1 MGHRA, CDR2 YSYEKL. CDR3 in amino acids: CASSPGRDSNQPQHF. In nucleotides, the CDR3 is TGCGCCAGCAGCCCCGGGAGGGACAGCAATCAGCCCCAGCATTTT.

In this sample, this clone turned up a few times. The chain is built from TRBV7-9 and TRBJ2-1, with 12 bases aligning to TRBD2. The CDR3 has 15 residues. Trimming took 5 bases from V and 9 from J; bases not matched to a gene: 8. Germline-derived CDR1 and CDR2 are SEHNR and FQNEAQ (reference sequence). CDR3 in DNA: TGTGCCAGCAGCGCTAGCGGGAGGGCCGGAGTTGAGCAGTTCTTC. This gives the protein CASSASGRAGVEQFF.

The rearrangement joins TRBV30 to TRBJ1-1; 7 nucleotides align to TRBD1. Germline V CDR1 and CDR2: GTSNPN, SVGIG (reference sequence). This CDR3 has 13 amino acids. Trimming took 4 bases from V and 5 from J; bases not matched to a gene: 7. The DNA of the CDR3 is TGTGCCTGGACCAGACAGGGTGGAACTGAAGCTTTCTTT. This gives the protein CAWTRQGGTEAFF.

The rearrangement uses TRBV7-9 and TRBJ1-1; 7 nucleotides line up with TRBD1. The CDR3 runs 14 residues. The ends lost 1 base at V and 10 bases at J; junction bases unmatched: 9. Germline CDR1 reads SEHNR; CDR2 reads FQNEAQ (reference sequence). The CDR3 sequence: CASSLDTGAQGAFF. Written as DNA, the CDR3 is TGTGCCAGCAGCTTAGACACAGGGGCCCAAGGAGCTTTCTTT.

This rearrangement joins TRBV5-6 to TRBJ2-7; D ambiguous. CDR3 length equals 13 residues. Germline V lookup: CDR1 SGHDT, CDR2 YYEEEE. Trimming cost V 4 bases and J 0 bases, with 8 bases left between them. The CDR3 here is CASSPPRSYEQYF. The CDR3 nucleotides are TGTGCCAGCAGCCCCCCCCGCTCCTACGAGCAGTACTTC.